Listed below are T cell receptor beta chains from one sample, sequenced in a study of OX40 agonist ivuxolimab in advanced cancers. Assay: immunoSEQ multiplex PCR; the TCRdb copy retains only in-frame clones and omits some. The profile shows roughly 70,000 clones, 65% to 90% of them singletons. The sample consisted of CD4+ or CD8+ T cells sorted from blood, taken in a trial of the OX40 agonist ivuxolimab. These receptors all come from an adult with an advanced solid tumor such as melanoma, head and neck, liver or kidney cancer. The CDR3 runs from the conserved cysteine through the conserved F or W. Each record gives: CDR3 DNA, CDR3 protein, J gene, V gene, D gene, clone size. The D gene is left open where the match is weak. Expanded clones get a size class; other rows say once, few or many, or leave the size out.

CDR3 DNA: TGCGCCAGCAGCCCCGGGGGAGGGGGTTTCACCGGGGAGCTGTTTTTT; CDR3 protein: CASSPGGGGFTGELFF; J gene: TRBJ2-2; V gene: TRBV5-1; D gene: .; clone size: .
CDR3 DNA: TGTGCCAGCAGCCAAGAGTGGCTTTCCGACGAGCAGTACTTC; CDR3 protein: CASSQEWLSDEQYF; J gene: TRBJ2-7; V gene: TRBV14; D gene: .; clone size: .
CDR3 DNA: TGTGCCAGCAGTGTGGTGTCCGGAAACACCATATATTTT; CDR3 protein: CASSVVSGNTIYF; J gene: TRBJ1-3; V gene: TRBV7-2; D gene: .; clone size: few
CDR3 DNA: TGTGCCAGCAGCCCCTGGGGGAGGGCAGATACGCAGTATTTT; CDR3 protein: CASSPWGRADTQYF; J gene: TRBJ2-3; V gene: TRBV5-4; D gene: TRBD2; clone size: .
CDR3 DNA: TGTGCCAGTACCTCGAACGACGGTAATCAGCCCCAGCATTTT; CDR3 protein: CASTSNDGNQPQHF; J gene: TRBJ1-5; V gene: TRBV19; D gene: .; clone size: .
CDR3 DNA: TGTGCCAGCAGCTTAGGGCGGACTAGCGGGAGAGATGAGCAGTTCTTC; CDR3 protein: CASSLGRTSGRDEQFF; J gene: TRBJ2-1; V gene: TRBV11-3; D gene: TRBD2; clone size: .
CDR3 DNA: TGTGCCAGCAGTTTATTCGGGACTAGAAACCAAGAGACCCAGTACTTC; CDR3 protein: CASSLFGTRNQETQYF; J gene: TRBJ2-5; V gene: TRBV28; D gene: TRBD2; clone size: once
CDR3 DNA: TGTGCCAGCAGCTCAGCTAGCGGGAGGGGCACAGATACGCAGTATTTT; CDR3 protein: CASSSASGRGTDTQYF; J gene: TRBJ2-3; V gene: TRBV5-4; D gene: TRBD2; clone size: once
CDR3 DNA: TGCGCCAGCAGCGGACAGAGAGACACTGAAGCTTTCTTT; CDR3 protein: CASSGQRDTEAFF; J gene: TRBJ1-1; V gene: TRBV10-2; D gene: .; clone size: .
CDR3 DNA: TGTGCCAGCAGCTGGCTATCCCAACCAGAGGATACGCAGTATTTT; CDR3 protein: CASSWLSQPEDTQYF; J gene: TRBJ2-3; V gene: TRBV7-9; D gene: .; clone size: few
CDR3 DNA: TGCGCCAGCAGCTTGGTTCCCGACTACGAGCAGTACTTC; CDR3 protein: CASSLVPDYEQYF; J gene: TRBJ2-7; V gene: TRBV5-1; D gene: .; clone size: .
CDR3 DNA: TGCAGCGTTGAAACGTCCTACGCCGGGGTCCTACCGGGAACAGATACGCAGTATTTT; CDR3 protein: CSVETSYAGVLPGTDTQYF; J gene: TRBJ2-3; V gene: TRBV29-1; D gene: .; clone size: few
CDR3 DNA: TGTGCCAGCAGTTGGGAATTGACAGGGGAGGACGAGCAGTACTTC; CDR3 protein: CASSWELTGEDEQYF; J gene: TRBJ2-7; V gene: TRBV6-5; D gene: TRBD1; clone size: .
CDR3 DNA: TGTGCCAGCGTGAGAGGCACTAACTATGGCTACACCTTC; CDR3 protein: CASVRGTNYGYTF; J gene: TRBJ1-2; V gene: TRBV6-1; D gene: .; clone size: .
CDR3 DNA: TGTGCCAGCAGCTCTACTCTAGCGGGAGGCTACGAGCAGTACTTC; CDR3 protein: CASSSTLAGGYEQYF; J gene: TRBJ2-7; V gene: TRBV5-6; D gene: TRBD2; clone size: .
CDR3 DNA: TGTGCCACCAGTTTGGGGGTCAGCACAGATACGCAGTATTTT; CDR3 protein: CATSLGVSTDTQYF; J gene: TRBJ2-3; V gene: TRBV15; D gene: .; clone size: few
CDR3 DNA: TGCGCCAGCAGCCTGAAGAACTATGGCTACACCTTC; CDR3 protein: CASSLKNYGYTF; J gene: TRBJ1-2; V gene: TRBV5-1; D gene: .; clone size: few
CDR3 DNA: TGTGCCTGGAGCGTTAAGGGGACCTACGTCCTGACTTTC; CDR3 protein: CAWSVKGTYVLTF; J gene: TRBJ2-6; V gene: TRBV30; D gene: .; clone size: .
CDR3 DNA: TGTGCCAGCAGTTTATCGGGCCGTGGACAGGGCTTCGAGCAGTACTTC; CDR3 protein: CASSLSGRGQGFEQYF; J gene: TRBJ2-7; V gene: TRBV27; D gene: TRBD1; clone size: .
CDR3 DNA: TGCGCCAGCAGCCAAGATCGACGATGGTCCAACAATTCACCCCTCCACTTT; CDR3 protein: CASSQDRRWSNNSPLHF; J gene: TRBJ1-6; V gene: TRBV4-1; D gene: .; clone size: .
CDR3 DNA: TGTGCCAGCAGCTTTGTGCAGGTGGGGGAGCAGTACTTC; CDR3 protein: CASSFVQVGEQYF; J gene: TRBJ2-7; V gene: TRBV7-8; D gene: .; clone size: few
CDR3 DNA: TGTGCCAGTACCACTTGGAACATTCAGTACTTC; CDR3 protein: CASTTWNIQYF; J gene: TRBJ2-4; V gene: TRBV19; D gene: .; clone size: .
CDR3 DNA: TGTGCATACCGACTAGCGGGCCGAGAGCAGTTCTTC; CDR3 protein: CAYRLAGREQFF; J gene: TRBJ2-1; V gene: TRBV30; D gene: TRBD2; clone size: .
CDR3 DNA: TGTGCCAGCAGCTCGATGAAACCACCCGGATACAATGAGCAGTTCTTC; CDR3 protein: CASSSMKPPGYNEQFF; J gene: TRBJ2-1; V gene: TRBV5-8; D gene: .; clone size: .
CDR3 DNA: TGCAGCGTGGATAAGGACAGGGGGGACGCTTTCTTT; CDR3 protein: CSVDKDRGDAFF; J gene: TRBJ1-1; V gene: TRBV29-1; D gene: TRBD1; clone size: once
CDR3 DNA: TGTGCCAGCAGCCACGTGGGGGGGCGCGGAGATACGCAGTATTTT; CDR3 protein: CASSHVGGRGDTQYF; J gene: TRBJ2-3; V gene: TRBV11-2; D gene: .; clone size: .
CDR3 DNA: TGTGCCAGCAGTTCAAATTGGGGGCGAGCGAACACCGGGGAGCTGTTTTTT; CDR3 protein: CASSSNWGRANTGELFF; J gene: TRBJ2-2; V gene: TRBV11-3; D gene: .; clone size: .
CDR3 DNA: TGTGCCAGCAGTGGGACAGGGGAAAACATTCAGTACTTC; CDR3 protein: CASSGTGENIQYF; J gene: TRBJ2-4; V gene: TRBV6-1; D gene: TRBD1; clone size: .
CDR3 DNA: TGTGCCAGCAGCTTAGCCGCGGGATGGAACACTGAAGCTTTCTTT; CDR3 protein: CASSLAAGWNTEAFF; J gene: TRBJ1-1; V gene: TRBV11-3; D gene: .; clone size: .
CDR3 DNA: TGCGCCAGCAGCTTGGCAGGGGCGACTGAAGCTTTCTTT; CDR3 protein: CASSLAGATEAFF; J gene: TRBJ1-1; V gene: TRBV5-1; D gene: .; clone size: .
CDR3 DNA: TGCAGCGGGGGGACAGGGGGAGCAGATACGCAGTATTTT; CDR3 protein: CSGGTGGADTQYF; J gene: TRBJ2-3; V gene: TRBV29-1; D gene: TRBD1; clone size: .
CDR3 DNA: TGTGCCAGCAGTTACTCCGGCAGGGGCAATAATTCACCCCTCCACTTT; CDR3 protein: CASSYSGRGNNSPLHF; J gene: TRBJ1-6; V gene: TRBV6-7; D gene: .; clone size: .
CDR3 DNA: TGCGCCAGCAGCCCCCTGGTGGGGGGGCTAGCCAAAAACATTCAGTACTTC; CDR3 protein: CASSPLVGGLAKNIQYF; J gene: TRBJ2-4; V gene: TRBV4-1; D gene: .; clone size: .
CDR3 DNA: TGTGCCAGCACCCGACTAGCGGGAGGCCATACTAGTAGCCAAGAGACCCAGTACTTC; CDR3 protein: CASTRLAGGHTSSQETQYF; J gene: TRBJ2-5; V gene: TRBV11-3; D gene: TRBD2; clone size: .
CDR3 DNA: TGTGCCAGCAGCTTACTTTGGGACAGGGGGCAATCACCCCTCCACTTT; CDR3 protein: CASSLLWDRGQSPLHF; J gene: TRBJ1-6; V gene: TRBV7-2; D gene: TRBD1; clone size: few
CDR3 DNA: TGTGCCAGCAGCCTAATTCAGGTCACCGTCTATGGCTACACCTTC; CDR3 protein: CASSLIQVTVYGYTF; J gene: TRBJ1-2; V gene: TRBV6-1; D gene: .; clone size: once
CDR3 DNA: TGTGCCAGCAGCGGAAACCCGACAGCGACCACCGGGGAGCTGTTTTTT; CDR3 protein: CASSGNPTATTGELFF; J gene: TRBJ2-2; V gene: TRBV11-3; D gene: .; clone size: .
CDR3 DNA: TGTGCCAGCAGTGAAAGACCCTCGGGCTCCTGGGGGGGAAACACCATATATTTT; CDR3 protein: CASSERPSGSWGGNTIYF; J gene: TRBJ1-3; V gene: TRBV25-1; D gene: .; clone size: .
CDR3 DNA: TGTGCCAGCAGCTCGGGGACTAGCGGAGATACGCAGTATTTT; CDR3 protein: CASSSGTSGDTQYF; J gene: TRBJ2-3; V gene: TRBV7-3; D gene: TRBD2; clone size: .